A single sample is the source of the 19 T cell receptor beta chains below, sequenced in a study of blood T cell repertoires in COVID-19. The protocol was immunoSEQ multiplex PCR, while the TCRdb copy is restricted to in-frame clones and leaves out a portion. Of just over 300,000 clones listed, under 90% were seen once; the top ten hold 1.8%. Specimen: peripheral blood. The receptors stem from a woman between 25 and 40 years old with COVID-19, enrolled during active disease.

The V call is TRBV3-1 (or the pseudogene TRBV3-2), the J call TRBJ2-5; possible D gene TRBD1, 6 bases. The CDR3 loop spans 14 amino acids. Germline assignment: CDR1 LGHDT and CDR2 YNNKEL (reference sequence). V lost 2 bases, J lost 2 bases, and 9 bases lay in between. The CDR3 loop reads CASSQLGQQETQYF. CDR3 sequence (DNA): TGTGCCAGCAGCCAACTTGGACAGCAAGAGACCCAGTACTTC.

The chain links TRBV4-3 to TRBJ1-1; 9 bases are a match to TRBD1. Germline V gives CDR1 LGHNA, CDR2 YSLEER. Trimming cost V 1 base and J 5 bases; bases outside gene matches: 5. The length of the CDR3 is 15 residues. The DNA for the CDR3 is TGCGCCAGCAGCCAAGGACAGGGGGTGTGGACTGAAGCTTTCTTT. It encodes CASSQGQGVWTEAFF.

Only one count was recorded for this clone. The chain links TRBV19 to TRBJ1-2, with 7 bases identical to TRBD1. The germline CDR1 and CDR2 sequences are LNHDA and SQIVND (reference sequence). The J segment lost 2 bases and the V segment lost 6 bases, leaving 3 bases of the junction unmatched. The CDR3 sequence is 13 residues long. The CDR3 is CASRKQGNYGYTF. The CDR3 nucleotides read TGTGCCAGTAGGAAACAGGGGAACTATGGCTACACCTTC.

This rearrangement joins TRBV18 to TRBJ1-6; D is undetermined. Germline V gives CDR1 KGHSH, CDR2 LQKENI. This CDR3 spans 13 amino acids. Trimming shortened V by 5 bases and J by 10 bases, and 12 bases separated the two germline ends. CDR3 region: CASSSTEESPLHF. The CDR3 DNA follows: TGTGCCAGCTCATCCACTGAGGAGTCACCCCTCCACTTT.

This chain connects TRBV28 to TRBJ1-2; TRBD1 is a possible D gene (5 bases). V was trimmed by 8 bases and J by 0 bases, leaving 19 bases between them. Germline CDR1 is MDHEN and CDR2 is SYDVKM. The CDR3 spans 16 residues. CDR3 in DNA: TGTGCCAGCGCAGGCCCCCTGGGGGGAGCTAACTATGGCTACACCTTC. Amino acid sequence: CASAGPLGGANYGYTF.

The chain links TRBV7-2 to TRBJ1-6; 9 bases align to TRBD1. Germline CDR1 SGHTA, CDR2 FQGNSA. V dropped 4 bases and J dropped 4; count of bases not matched to a gene: 2. The CDR3 is 15 residues long. In nucleotides, the CDR3 is TGTGCCAGCAGCTATGGGACAGGGTATAATTCACCCCTCCACTTT. This encodes CASSYGTGYNSPLHF.

The rearrangement uses TRBV9 and TRBJ1-1; no clear D. The germline gives CDR1 SGDLS, CDR2 YYNGEE. V gave up 3 bases and J gave up 1 base, with 7 bases separating them. The CDR3 runs to 13 residues. Here the CDR3 reads CASSDGGNTEAFF. The CDR3 nucleotides are TGTGCCAGCAGCGACGGTGGGAACACTGAAGCTTTCTTT.

The chain is built from TRBV6-5 and TRBJ1-3, with unresolved D. CDR3 length: 15 amino acids. Trimming removed 5 bases at V and 3 bases at J, with 14 bases between. Germline CDR1 reads MNHEY; CDR2 reads SVGAGI. The CDR3 here is CASSPRTHGGNTIYF. CDR3 DNA sequence: TGTGCCAGCAGTCCTCGGACTCACGGTGGAAACACCATATATTTT.

The DNA for the CDR3 is TGCGCCAGCAGCCAAGGGAGGGTAACCTCTGGAAACACCATATATTTT. Translated, it gives CASSQGRVTSGNTIYF. The V gene is TRBV4-1, the J gene TRBJ1-3; D remains ambiguous. CDR3 length: 16 residues. Looked up from germline, CDR1 is MGHRA and CDR2 is YSYEKL. V was cut by 1 base and J by 0 bases, with 10 bases left in between.

The rearrangement uses TRBV12-5 and TRBJ1-1; 10 bases match TRBD1. Per germline, CDR1 LGHNT and CDR2 FRNRAP. The CDR3 runs 13 residues. Trimming at V came to 7 bases and at J to 8 bases, leaving 7 bases not matched to a gene. CDR3 in DNA: TGTGCTAGTGACCGAAGACAGGGGGCAGAAGCTTTCTTT. Its translation: CASDRRQGAEAFF.

The gene calls are TRBV12-3 or TRBV12-4 and TRBJ2-7; tentatively, D is TRBD1 (6 bases). The V end lost 6 bases, the J end lost 7 bases, and 16 bases lay between the germline ends. The CDR3 has 13 amino acids. The CDR3 DNA follows: TGTGCCAGCAGACTAACAGGGTCGGGGGAGCAGTACTTC. This codes for CASRLTGSGEQYF.

V gene TRBV15 combines with J gene TRBJ2-5; 11 bases map to TRBD2. Per the germline V gene, CDR1 is LNHNV and CDR2 is YYDKDF (reference sequence). Trimming at V came to 5 bases and at J to 4 bases, leaving 6 bases not matched to a gene. CDR3 length equals 15 residues. As DNA, the CDR3 is TGTGCCACCAGCTCGGGACTAGCGGATGGAGAGACCCAGTACTTC. Encoded protein: CATSSGLADGETQYF.

The count of this clone is one. The chain combines TRBV28 with TRBJ1-3, with unresolved D. Germline CDR1 and CDR2: MDHEN and SYDVKM. Deletions cut 3 bases from V and 4 bases from J, with 10 bases between. The CDR3 runs 14 residues. The CDR3 bases are TGTGCCAGCAGTTTGGGAGGGATCGGAAACACCATATATTTT. This encodes CASSLGGIGNTIYF.

This sequence joins TRBV27 and TRBJ2-7, with 8 bases matching TRBD2. Losses at the gene ends were 3 bases for V and 7 bases for J; bases not matched to a gene: 5. The CDR3 spans 13 residues. CDR1 and CDR2 from the germline V gene are MNHEY and SMNVEV (reference sequence). CDR3 nucleotides: TGTGCCAGCAGTTTCTCGGGGGGGGGTGAGCAGTACTTC. Translated, it gives CASSFSGGGEQYF.

The genes are TRBV11-2 and TRBJ2-7, with a tentative D call TRBD2 (6 bases). The V end lost 1 base, the J end lost 3 bases, and 19 bases lay between the germline ends. In germline, CDR1 is SGHAT, CDR2 FQNNGV. The CDR3 totals 17 residues. The CDR3 coding sequence is TGTGCCAGCAGCTTAGGGATGGGGGGACGGAAGGACTACGAGCAGTACTTC. Protein sequence: CASSLGMGGRKDYEQYF.

This clone has only one observation. This chain joins TRBV7-8 and TRBJ1-6; D uncertain. V lost 9 bases, J lost 3 bases, and 12 bases lay in between. The germline V gene encodes CDR1 SGHVS and CDR2 FQNEAQ. This CDR3 has 14 residues. The CDR3 coding sequence is TGTGCCAGTGCCTTGCCAGACTATAATTCACCCCTCCACTTT. It is translated as CASALPDYNSPLHF.

This clone has just a few counts. The chain links TRBV6-5 to TRBJ1-3; D may be TRBD1 (5 bases). The CDR3 totals 15 residues. Trimming removed 2 bases at V and 0 bases at J, with 8 bases between. CDR1 and CDR2 from the germline V gene are MNHEY and SVGAGI. The CDR3 protein is CASSYAGFSGNTIYF. DNA for the CDR3: TGTGCCAGCAGTTACGCAGGGTTCTCTGGAAACACCATATATTTT.

The V gene is TRBV13, the J gene TRBJ2-5; D might be TRBD2 (6 bases). Germline CDR1 PRHDT, CDR2 FYEKMQ (reference sequence). CDR3 size: 13 residues. Trimming shortened V by 0 bases and J by 7 bases, and 9 bases separated the two germline ends. The CDR3 DNA reads TGTGCCAGCAGCTTAGGCGGGAGAGGGACCCAGTACTTC. Its protein product is CASSLGGRGTQYF.

The rearrangement joins TRBV7-9 to TRBJ1-1, with D maybe TRBD1 (6 bases). This CDR3 is built from 16 residues. Trimming shortened V by 2 bases and J by 1 base, and 14 bases separated the two germline ends. From germline, CDR1 is SEHNR and CDR2 FQNEAQ (reference sequence). For the CDR3, the DNA is TGTGCCAGCAGCTTAACTCCCAGCAGGGGGAACACTGAAGCTTTCTTT. As protein: CASSLTPSRGNTEAFF.